This TCR beta chain was obtained from a study of sequential checkpoint blockade in melanoma. Whole-study context: After nivolumab or ipilimumab alone, about 20 patients had week-13 rebiopsies.

There are a few counts of this clone. Sequenced by immunoSEQ multiplex PCR; TCRdb stores in-frame clones only, minus some. The repertoire holds more than 6,500 clones, with roughly 20% as singletons. Trimming cost V 0 bases and J 4 bases, with 13 bases left between them. The CDR3 extends over 15 amino acids. Germline CDR1 reads MNHGY; CDR2 reads SAAAGT. Noted treatment: randomized to nivolumab then ipilimumab (arm A) or the reverse (arm B). None of the patients previously received DNA-damaging chemotherapy. This sequence originates from a human donor with melanoma. Here the sequenced sample was tumor tissue (inferred from file names), taken from a patient given nivolumab and ipilimumab in sequence. V is TRBV6-8 and J is TRBJ2-7, with no clear D. CDR3 protein: CASSYSIGRPYEQYF. The CDR3 nucleotides are TGTGCCAGCAGTTACTCGATAGGGCGCCCATACGAGCAGTACTTC.